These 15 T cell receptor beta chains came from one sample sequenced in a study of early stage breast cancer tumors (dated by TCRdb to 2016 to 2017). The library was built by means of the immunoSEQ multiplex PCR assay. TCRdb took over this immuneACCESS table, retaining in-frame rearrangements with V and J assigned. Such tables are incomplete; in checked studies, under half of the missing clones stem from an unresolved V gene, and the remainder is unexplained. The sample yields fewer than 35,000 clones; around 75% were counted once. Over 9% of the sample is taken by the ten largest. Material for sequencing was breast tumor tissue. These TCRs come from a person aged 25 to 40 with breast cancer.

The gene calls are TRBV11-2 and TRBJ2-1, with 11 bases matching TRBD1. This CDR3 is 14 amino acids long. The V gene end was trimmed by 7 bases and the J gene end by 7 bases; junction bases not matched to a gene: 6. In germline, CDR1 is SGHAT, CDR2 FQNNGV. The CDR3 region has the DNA TGTGCCAGCATCTCAGGACAGGGGGCAAATGAGCAGTTCTTC. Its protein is CASISGQGANEQFF.

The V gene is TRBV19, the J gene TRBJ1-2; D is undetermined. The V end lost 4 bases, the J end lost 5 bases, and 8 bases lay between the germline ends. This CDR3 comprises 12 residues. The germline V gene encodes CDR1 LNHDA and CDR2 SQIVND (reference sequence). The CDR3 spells CASSNRRYGYTF. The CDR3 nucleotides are TGTGCCAGTAGTAATAGAAGGTATGGCTACACCTTC.

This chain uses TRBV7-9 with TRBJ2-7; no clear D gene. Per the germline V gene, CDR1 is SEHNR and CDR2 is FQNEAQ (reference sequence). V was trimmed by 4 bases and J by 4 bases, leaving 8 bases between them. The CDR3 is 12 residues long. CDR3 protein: CASSSRRYEQYF. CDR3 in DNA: TGTGCCAGCAGCTCGCGCAGATACGAGCAGTACTTC.

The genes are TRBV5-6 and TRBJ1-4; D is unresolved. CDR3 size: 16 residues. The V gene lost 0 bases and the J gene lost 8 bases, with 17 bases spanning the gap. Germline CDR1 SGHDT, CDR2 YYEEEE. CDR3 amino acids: CASSLAARRVGEKLFF. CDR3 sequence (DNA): TGTGCCAGCAGCTTGGCGGCACGTAGGGTTGGGGAAAAACTGTTTTTT.

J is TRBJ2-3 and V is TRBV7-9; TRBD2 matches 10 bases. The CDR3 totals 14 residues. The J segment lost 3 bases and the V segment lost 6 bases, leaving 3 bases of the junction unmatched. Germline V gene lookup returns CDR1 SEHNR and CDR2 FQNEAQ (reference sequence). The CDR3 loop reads CASSWTSGTDTQYF. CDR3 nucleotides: TGTGCCAGCAGTTGGACTAGCGGAACAGATACGCAGTATTTT.

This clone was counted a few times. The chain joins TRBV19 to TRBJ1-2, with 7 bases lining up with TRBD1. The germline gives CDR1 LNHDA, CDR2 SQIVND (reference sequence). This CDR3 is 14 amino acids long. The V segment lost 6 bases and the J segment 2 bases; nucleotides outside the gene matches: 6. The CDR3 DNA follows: TGTGCCAGTAGCCGAAGCAGGGGGAACTATGGCTACACCTTC. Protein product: CASSRSRGNYGYTF.

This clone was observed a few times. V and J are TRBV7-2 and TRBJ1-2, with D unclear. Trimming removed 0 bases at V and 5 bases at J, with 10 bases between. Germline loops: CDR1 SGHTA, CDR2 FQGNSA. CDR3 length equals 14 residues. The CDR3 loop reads CASSLAYEGYGYTF. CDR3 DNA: TGTGCCAGCAGCTTAGCGTATGAAGGGTATGGCTACACCTTC.

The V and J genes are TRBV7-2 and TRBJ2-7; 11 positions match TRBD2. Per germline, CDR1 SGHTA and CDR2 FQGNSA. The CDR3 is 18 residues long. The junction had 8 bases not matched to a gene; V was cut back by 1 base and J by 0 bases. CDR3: CASSLGPSGRTNSYEQYF. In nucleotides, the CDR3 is TGTGCCAGCAGCTTAGGGCCTAGCGGGAGGACCAACTCCTACGAGCAGTACTTC.

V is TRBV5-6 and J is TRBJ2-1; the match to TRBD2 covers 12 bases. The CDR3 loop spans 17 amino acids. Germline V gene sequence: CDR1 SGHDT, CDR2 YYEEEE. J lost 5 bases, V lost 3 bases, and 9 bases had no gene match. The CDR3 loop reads CASSSDGLAGTNNEQFF. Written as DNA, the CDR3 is TGTGCCAGCAGCTCGGACGGACTAGCGGGAACAAACAATGAGCAGTTCTTC.

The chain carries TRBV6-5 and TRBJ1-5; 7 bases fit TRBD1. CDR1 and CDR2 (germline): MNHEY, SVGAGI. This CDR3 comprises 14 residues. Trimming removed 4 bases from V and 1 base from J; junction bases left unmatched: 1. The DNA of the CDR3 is TGTGCCAGCAGTTTACAGGGGAGCAATCAGCCCCAGCATTTT. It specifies CASSLQGSNQPQHF.

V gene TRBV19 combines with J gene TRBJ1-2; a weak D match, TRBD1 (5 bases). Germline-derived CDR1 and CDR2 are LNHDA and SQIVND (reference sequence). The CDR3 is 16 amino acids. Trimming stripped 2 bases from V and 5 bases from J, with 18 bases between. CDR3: CASSISGDGTVYGYTF. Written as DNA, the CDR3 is TGTGCCAGTAGTATAAGTGGAGACGGGACGGTTTATGGCTACACCTTC.

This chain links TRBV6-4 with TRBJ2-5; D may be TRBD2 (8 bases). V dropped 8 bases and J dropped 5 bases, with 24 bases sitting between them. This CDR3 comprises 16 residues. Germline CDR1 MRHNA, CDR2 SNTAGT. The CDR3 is CASPGGQRETHETQYF. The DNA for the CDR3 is TGTGCCAGCCCAGGGGGACAGCGGGAGACCCACGAGACCCAGTACTTC.

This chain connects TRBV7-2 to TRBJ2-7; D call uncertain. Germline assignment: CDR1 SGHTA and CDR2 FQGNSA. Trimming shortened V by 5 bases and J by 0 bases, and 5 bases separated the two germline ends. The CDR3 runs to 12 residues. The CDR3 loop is CASSPNSYEQYF. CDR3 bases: TGTGCCAGCAGCCCCAACTCCTACGAGCAGTACTTC. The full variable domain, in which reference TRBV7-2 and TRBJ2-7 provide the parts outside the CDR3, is GAGVSQSPSNKVTEKGKDVELRCDPISGHTALYWYRQSLGQGLEFLIYFQGNSAPDKSGLPSDRFSAERTGGSVSTLTIQRTQQEDSAVYLCASSPNSYEQYFGPGTRLTVT.

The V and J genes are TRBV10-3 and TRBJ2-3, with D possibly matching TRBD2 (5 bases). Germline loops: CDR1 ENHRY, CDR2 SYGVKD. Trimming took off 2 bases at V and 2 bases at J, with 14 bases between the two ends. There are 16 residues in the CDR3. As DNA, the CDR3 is TGTGCCATCAGTGAGGTCCTAGCAGTAAACACAGATACGCAGTATTTT. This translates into CAISEVLAVNTDTQYF.

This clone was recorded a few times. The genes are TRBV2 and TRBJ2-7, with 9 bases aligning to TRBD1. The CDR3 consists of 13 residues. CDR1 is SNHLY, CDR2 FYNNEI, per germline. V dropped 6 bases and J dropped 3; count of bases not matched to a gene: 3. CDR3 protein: CASRGQGLYEQYF. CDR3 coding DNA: TGTGCCAGCAGGGGACAGGGACTCTACGAGCAGTACTTC.